This T cell receptor (beta chain) was recovered during a study of STAT5B mutations in CD4+ large granular lymphocyte leukemia (dated by TCRdb to 2021 to 2024). For the wider study: Among the healthy controls, the CDR3 'QG' motif was associated with a particular HLA allele. The study compared the TCRbeta repertoires of patients with CD4+ T-cell large granular lymphocyte leukemia against those of healthy blood donors. The purity of purified fractions was confirmed by flow cytometry on FACSCanto II or FACSVerse to exceed 95% among lymphocytes. The study at large found these results: Each patient's main leukemic clonotypes were private, but 25% of these clonotypes showed up at low frequency in the non-leukemic repertoires of other patients. Compared with healthy CD4+ repertoires, CD4-sorted patient repertoires appeared more clonal, and this difference remained even after the putative leukemic clones were removed. Data were not HLA-matched; higher clonality in CD4+ versus CD8+ T-LGLL could reflect the relatively small sample size.

The immunoSEQ assay at survey resolution was applied to genomic DNA for sequencing of TCRbeta rearrangements. Concerning the study's data processing: In the TCR sequencing data, the lowest productive clonotype frequency that could be detected was 2.59 x 10-5. Analyses included only productive TCRbeta rearrangements, meaning complete and in-frame sequences. The clonality of each sample was calculated as Simpson clonality in the immunoSEQ Analyzer version 3.0. Clones were categorized by frequency as very rare, small, medium, large (1-20%) or hyperexpanded (>20%). OLGA 1.2.3 estimated generation probabilities, VDJtools produced V-gene circos plots, VDJdb was queried for specificities, and GLIPH identified CDR3 motifs. The clones in this table, taken by TCRdb from immuneACCESS, are in-frame only. Not every clone is retained; where verified, under half of the shortfall comes from an unresolved V gene, and the cause of the rest is unknown. V and J calls and clone size follow that table, whereas D and trimming were derived from the DNA. The sample table holds tens of thousands of clones, of which around three quarters were seen once. The top ten constitute about 2% of the sample.

The healthy controls were over 30 blood donors, and the buffy coats of these donors were supplied by the Finnish Red Cross blood service. All TCR-sequenced material derived from peripheral blood: patient blood samples and healthy donor buffy coats. Ficoll-Hypaque gradient centrifugation was used to isolate peripheral blood mononuclear cells. CD4+ cells were purified magnetically from the buffy coats of healthy controls. The Gentra Puregene Cell and Tissue kit was used to extract genomic DNA, and a Qubit 2.0 fluorometer was used to measure the amount of genomic DNA. About this clone itself: Its specific antigen is unknown. Base-call qualities are not available, and no considerably larger clone is one nucleotide away.

This sequence was found in a human donor in good health. Sequenced input: CD4+ T cells from blood buffy coats.

The CDR3 reads CASSILGYQETQYF. At the DNA level, the sequence is TGTGCCAGTAGTATTCTAGGGTACCAAGAGACCCAGTACTTC. The rearrangement combines TRBV19 with TRBJ2-5, with the D gene not confidently named. Between the V and J ends, shortened by 3 bases and 0 bases respectively, the junction contains 8 bases. There are 14 amino acids in the CDR3, from cysteine to phenylalanine inclusive. CDR3 DNA is the only sequence kept; it has 42 bases, read in frame from the first base. The germline V gene (reference sequence) supplies CDR1 LNHDA and CDR2 SQIVND.